Listed below are T cell receptor beta chains from one sample, sequenced in a study of blood T cell repertoires in COVID-19. Produced via immunoSEQ multiplex PCR; TCRdb's table is partial and in-frame only. Altogether 150,000 or so clones are present, approximately 90% being singletons, with the ten largest covering around 2.1%. Sequenced material: peripheral blood. Source of these receptors: a man in his late teens or twenties with acute or convalescent COVID-19. CDR3s include the opening cysteine and the closing phenylalanine or tryptophan. The D gene is left open where the match is weak. Some rows mark clone size as missing; the rest say once, few, many or name a class of expanded clone.

cdr3_aa cdr3_nt d_call j_call clone_size v_call
CASSVAGELGREQFF TGTGCCAGCAGCGTAGCTGGGGAGTTAGGGAGGGAGCAGTTCTTC - TRBJ2-1 - TRBV9
CAWRPRTGANSPLHF TGTGCCTGGAGACCTAGGACAGGGGCAAATTCACCCCTCCACTTT TRBD1 TRBJ1-6 - TRBV30
CASSYGPNYGYTF TGTGCCAGCAGTTACGGCCCTAACTATGGCTACACCTTC - TRBJ1-2 - TRBV6-6
CASSRNSGGRTDTQYF TGTGCCAGCAGCCGTAATAGCGGGGGCCGCACAGATACGCAGTATTTT TRBD2 TRBJ2-3 - TRBV9
CASSYRGGANVLTF TGTGCCAGCAGCTACAGGGGTGGGGCCAACGTCCTGACTTTC TRBD1 TRBJ2-6 - TRBV27
CASSVVAGANTGELFF TGTGCCAGCAGCGTAGTCGCGGGTGCGAACACCGGGGAGCTGTTTTTT - TRBJ2-2 - TRBV9
CASSSRTGQYEQYF TGCGCCAGCAGCTCTAGGACAGGGCAGTACGAGCAGTACTTC TRBD1 TRBJ2-7 once TRBV5-1
CAWSGPGGTSTDTQYF TGTGCCTGGAGCGGTCCAGGGGGGACTTCCACAGATACGCAGTATTTT - TRBJ2-3 - TRBV30
CASSPRVAFYEQYF TGTGCCAGCAGCCCGAGGGTCGCATTCTACGAGCAGTACTTC - TRBJ2-7 - TRBV9
CASSAYQSSPLHF TGTGCCAGCAGTGCCTACCAAAGTTCACCCCTCCACTTT - TRBJ1-6 - TRBV25-1
CASGLVGAIRTEAFF TGTGCTAGTGGTTTGGTAGGGGCCATTAGGACTGAAGCTTTCTTT - TRBJ1-1 few TRBV12-5
CASSLGTGMSGYTF TGTGCCAGCAGCTTAGGAACGGGTATGAGTGGCTACACCTTC - TRBJ1-2 - TRBV7-6
CASSDRERGYGYTF TGTGCCAGCAGTGACAGGGAGAGAGGCTATGGCTACACCTTC - TRBJ1-2 - TRBV6-4
CASSQGPTSGPITDTQYF TGTGCCAGCAGCCAAGGCCCGACTAGCGGGCCTATCACAGATACGCAGTATTTT TRBD2 TRBJ2-3 - TRBV3-1/TRBV3-2
CASSPPTGSYGYTF TGTGCCAGCTCACCCCCGACAGGGAGCTATGGCTACACCTTC TRBD1 TRBJ1-2 - TRBV18
CASSAHSSGRNNEQFF TGTGCCAGCAGTGCCCACTCTAGCGGGAGAAACAATGAGCAGTTCTTC TRBD2 TRBJ2-1 - TRBV2
CATSDRGDYGYTF TGTGCCACCAGCGACAGGGGTGACTATGGCTACACCTTC TRBD1 TRBJ1-2 - TRBV24-1
CASSPPREGGHGYTF TGTGCCAGCAGCCCACCCAGGGAGGGCGGGCATGGCTACACCTTC - TRBJ1-2 - TRBV7-2
CASSLGDRDSEQFF TGCGCCAGCAGCCTCGGGGACAGGGATAGTGAGCAGTTCTTC TRBD1 TRBJ2-1 - TRBV5-1
CAWRDTTYGYTF TGTGCCTGGCGGGACACCACCTATGGCTACACCTTC - TRBJ1-2 once TRBV30
CASSSRGDQPQHF TGCGCCAGCAGTTCACGAGGCGACCAGCCCCAGCATTTT - TRBJ1-5 - TRBV10-1
CASSTGGRNTGELFF TGTGCCAGCAGCACGGGGGGCAGGAACACCGGGGAGCTGTTTTTT - TRBJ2-2 - TRBV9
CASSLGSVDSGNTIYF TGTGCCAGCAGCTTAGGGTCGGTTGACTCTGGAAACACCATATATTTT - TRBJ1-3 - TRBV11-2
CASSLGEGTQYF TGTGCCAGCAGCTTAGGAGAGGGGACCCAGTACTTC - TRBJ2-5 - TRBV11-2
CASSVGAGTANTGELFF TGTGCCAGCAGCGTAGGGGCTGGGACTGCGAACACCGGGGAGCTGTTTTTT - TRBJ2-2 - TRBV9
CATSDGTDSYEQYF TGTGCCACCAGTGACGGGACAGATTCCTACGAGCAGTACTTC TRBD1 TRBJ2-7 - TRBV24-1
CASSLETGAEAFF TGTGCCAGCAGTTTAGAAACGGGGGCTGAAGCTTTCTTT - TRBJ1-1 - TRBV12-3/TRBV12-4
CASSTYGGDTEAFF TGTGCCAGCAGTACCTACGGGGGAGACACTGAAGCTTTCTTT - TRBJ1-1 - TRBV6-6
CASRGDTFYEQYF TGCGCCAGCAGGGGGGACACGTTCTACGAGCAGTACTTC - TRBJ2-7 - TRBV10-2
CASSYEGALAETQYF TGTGCCAGCAGTTACGAGGGGGCCCTGGCAGAGACCCAGTACTTC TRBD1 TRBJ2-5 - TRBV6-5
CASSLYEGGDSYNSPLHF TGCGCCAGCAGCTTGTACGAGGGTGGCGACTCCTATAATTCACCCCTCCACTTT - TRBJ1-6 - TRBV5-1
CASSLVSRGRNNEQFF TGTGCCAGCAGCTTAGTGAGTCGCGGGAGGAACAATGAGCAGTTCTTC TRBD2 TRBJ2-1 - TRBV7-2
CASSLQGAGYTF TGTGCCAGTAGTCTACAGGGGGCAGGCTACACCTTC TRBD1 TRBJ1-2 - TRBV19
CASSGEGGGMTGEQYF TGTGCCAGCAGCGGGGAGGGGGGAGGTATGACGGGCGAGCAGTACTTC - TRBJ2-7 - TRBV9
CASSQDHSNQPQHF TGTGCCAGCAGCCAAGATCACTCGAATCAGCCCCAGCATTTT - TRBJ1-5 - TRBV3-1/TRBV3-2
CASSTRQGVGLRETQYF TGTGCCAGCAGCACCCGACAGGGGGTAGGGTTGAGAGAGACCCAGTACTTC TRBD1 TRBJ2-5 - TRBV7-9
CSASKTLAGNTIYF TGCAGTGCTAGTAAAACTCTCGCCGGAAACACCATATATTTT - TRBJ1-3 - TRBV20-1
CASSRQGSNQPQHF TGTGCCAGCAGTCGACAGGGGAGCAATCAGCCCCAGCATTTT TRBD1 TRBJ1-5 few TRBV6-5
CSVSGQLNYGYTF TGCAGCGTATCGGGACAGCTTAACTATGGCTACACCTTC TRBD1 TRBJ1-2 - TRBV29-1
CASRGGYNEQFF TGTGCCAGTCGTGGAGGATACAATGAGCAGTTCTTC - TRBJ2-1 - TRBV19
CASSTGIGEQYF TGTGCCAGCAGCACAGGGATCGGGGAGCAGTACTTC - TRBJ2-7 - TRBV25-1
CASSYRDSGNTIYF TGTGCCAGCAGTTACCGGGACAGTGGAAACACCATATATTTT TRBD1 TRBJ1-3 - TRBV6-5
CASSLVLFTGLNGYTF TGTGCCAGCAGCTTAGTCCTCTTTACAGGGCTAAATGGCTACACCTTC - TRBJ1-2 - TRBV7-9
CASGPRPRGTEAFF TGTGCTAGTGGTCCCCGACCCCGGGGAACTGAAGCTTTCTTT - TRBJ1-1 - TRBV12-5
CASSPDIATEAFF TGCGCCAGCAGCCCGGACATCGCCACTGAAGCTTTCTTT - TRBJ1-1 - TRBV5-1
CASSPLAGGETQYF TGCGCCAGCAGCCCCCTAGCGGGAGGAGAGACCCAGTACTTC TRBD2 TRBJ2-5 few TRBV4-1
CSVGSAGTGAPGELFF TGCAGCGTTGGTTCTGCCGGGACAGGGGCCCCCGGGGAGCTGTTTTTT TRBD1 TRBJ2-2 - TRBV29-1
CASSQVVRSRGDTGELFF TGTGCCAGCAGCCAAGTAGTAAGGAGCAGGGGGGACACCGGGGAGCTGTTTTTT - TRBJ2-2 once TRBV14
CASSSSGGQGDTEAFF TGTGCCAGCAGCTCTTCCGGGGGACAGGGGGACACTGAAGCTTTCTTT TRBD1 TRBJ1-1 - TRBV7-9
CASSLAPGQGAKNIQYF TGTGCCAGCAGTCTCGCTCCGGGACAGGGAGCCAAAAACATTCAGTACTTC TRBD1 TRBJ2-4 once TRBV6-6